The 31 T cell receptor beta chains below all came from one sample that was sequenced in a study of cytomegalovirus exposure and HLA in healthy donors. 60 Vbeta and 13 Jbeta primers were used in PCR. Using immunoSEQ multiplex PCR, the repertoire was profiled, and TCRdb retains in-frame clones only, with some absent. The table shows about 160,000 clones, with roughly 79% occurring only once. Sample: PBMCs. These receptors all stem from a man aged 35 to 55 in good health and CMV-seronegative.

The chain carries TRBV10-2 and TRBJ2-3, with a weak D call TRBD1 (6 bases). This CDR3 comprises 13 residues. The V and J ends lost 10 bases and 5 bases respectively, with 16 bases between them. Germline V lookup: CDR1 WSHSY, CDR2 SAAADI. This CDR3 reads CATSPGVLDTQYF. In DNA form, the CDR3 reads TGCGCCACCTCTCCAGGGGTTTTAGATACGCAGTATTTT.

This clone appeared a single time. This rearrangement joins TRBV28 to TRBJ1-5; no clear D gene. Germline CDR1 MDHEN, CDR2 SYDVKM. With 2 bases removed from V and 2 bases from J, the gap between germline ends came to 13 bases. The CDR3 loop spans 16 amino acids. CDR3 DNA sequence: TGTGCCAGCAGTTTAATCGGGTTTCACGGCAATCAGCCCCAGCATTTT. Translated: CASSLIGFHGNQPQHF.

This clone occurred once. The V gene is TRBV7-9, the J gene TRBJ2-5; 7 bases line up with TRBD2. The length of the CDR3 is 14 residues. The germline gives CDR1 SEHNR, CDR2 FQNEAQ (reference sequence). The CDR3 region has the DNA TGTTCCTCCTGGGACTACGGGGCGGGAGAGACCCAGTACTTC. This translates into CSSWDYGAGETQYF.

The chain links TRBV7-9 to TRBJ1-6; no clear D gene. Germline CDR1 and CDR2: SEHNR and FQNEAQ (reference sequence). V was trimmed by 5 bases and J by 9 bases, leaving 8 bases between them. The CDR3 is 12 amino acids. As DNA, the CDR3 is TGTGCCAGCAGCGCGCGGATTTCACCCCTCCACTTT. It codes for CASSARISPLHF.

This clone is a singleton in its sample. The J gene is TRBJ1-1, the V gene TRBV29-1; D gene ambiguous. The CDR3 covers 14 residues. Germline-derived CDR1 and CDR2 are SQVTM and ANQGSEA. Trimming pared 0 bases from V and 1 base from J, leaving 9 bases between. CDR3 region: CSVEDPGWNTEAFF. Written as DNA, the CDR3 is TGCAGCGTTGAAGATCCGGGGTGGAACACTGAAGCTTTCTTT. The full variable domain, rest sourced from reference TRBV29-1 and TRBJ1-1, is SAVISQKPSRDICQRGTSLTIQCQVDSQVTMMFWYRQQPGQSLTLIATANQGSEATYESGFVIDKFPISRPNLTFSTLTVSNMSPEDSSIYLCSVEDPGWNTEAFFGQGTRLTVV.

The CDR3 is CASGQGRREQYF. CDR3 sequence (DNA): TGTGCCAGCGGACAGGGGCGGCGCGAGCAGTACTTC. This chain uses TRBV6-1 with TRBJ2-7; 9 positions match TRBD1. The CDR3 consists of 12 residues. The V segment lost 8 bases and the J segment 6 bases; nucleotides outside the gene matches: 5. Germline assignment: CDR1 MNHNS and CDR2 SASEGT.

This CDR3 reads CASSPVGRVNAADTQYF. In nucleotides, the CDR3 is TGCGCCAGCAGCCCGGTCGGTAGAGTCAATGCGGCAGATACGCAGTATTTT. J is TRBJ2-3 and V is TRBV4-1, with D hard to call. The CDR3 has 17 amino acids. Germline CDR1 is MGHRA and CDR2 is YSYEKL. V was pared by 4 bases and J by 4 bases, with 21 bases between.

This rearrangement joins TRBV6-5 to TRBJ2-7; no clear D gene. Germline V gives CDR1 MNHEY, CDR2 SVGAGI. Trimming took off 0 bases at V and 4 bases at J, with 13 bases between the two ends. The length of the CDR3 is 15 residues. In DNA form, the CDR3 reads TGTGCCAGCAGTTACTCGCCCCTCGACTGGTACGAGCAGTACGTC. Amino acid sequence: CASSYSPLDWYEQYV.

The CDR3 coding sequence is TGCGCCAGCGGGGAGGGCTATGGCTACACCTTC. Translating it yields CASGEGYGYTF. The genes are TRBV5-1 and TRBJ1-2; D is ambiguous. Trimming stripped 7 bases from V and 4 bases from J, with 8 bases between. CDR3 length: 11 amino acids. CDR1 SGHRS and CDR2 YFSETQ come from the germline V gene.

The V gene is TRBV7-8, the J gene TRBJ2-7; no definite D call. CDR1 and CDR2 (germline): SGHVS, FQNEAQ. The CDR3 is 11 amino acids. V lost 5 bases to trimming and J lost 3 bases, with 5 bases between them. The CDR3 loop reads CASSLYYEQYF. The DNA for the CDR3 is TGTGCCAGCAGCCTGTACTACGAGCAGTACTTC.

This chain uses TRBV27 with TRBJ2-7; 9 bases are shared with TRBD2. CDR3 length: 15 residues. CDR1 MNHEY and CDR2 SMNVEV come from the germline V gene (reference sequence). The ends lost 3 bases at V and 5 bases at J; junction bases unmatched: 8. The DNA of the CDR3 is TGTGCCAGCAGTTTTTCGACTAGCGGCCCCAACGAGCAGTACTTC. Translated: CASSFSTSGPNEQYF.

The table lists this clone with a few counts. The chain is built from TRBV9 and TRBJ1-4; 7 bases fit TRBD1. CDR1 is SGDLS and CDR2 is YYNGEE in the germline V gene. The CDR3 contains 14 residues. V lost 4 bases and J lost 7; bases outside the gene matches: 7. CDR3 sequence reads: CASSQTGSSEKLFF. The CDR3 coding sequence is TGTGCCAGCAGCCAGACAGGGTCCTCTGAAAAACTGTTTTTT.

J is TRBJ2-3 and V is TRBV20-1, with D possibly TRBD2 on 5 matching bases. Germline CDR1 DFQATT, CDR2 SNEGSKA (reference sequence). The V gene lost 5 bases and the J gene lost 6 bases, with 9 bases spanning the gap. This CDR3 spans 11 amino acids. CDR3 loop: CSAPLVDTQYF. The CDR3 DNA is TGCAGTGCTCCACTAGTTGATACGCAGTATTTT.

CDR3 in amino acids: CASSLAGGKGVEQFF. CDR3 bases: TGTGCCAGCAGCTTAGCCGGCGGGAAGGGCGTTGAGCAGTTCTTC. V usage is TRBV7-2 and J usage is TRBJ2-1, with D perhaps matching TRBD2 (6 bases). Germline CDR1 and CDR2: SGHTA and FQGNSA. This CDR3 comprises 15 residues. V was shortened by 0 bases and J by 9 bases, with 15 bases between the two germline ends.

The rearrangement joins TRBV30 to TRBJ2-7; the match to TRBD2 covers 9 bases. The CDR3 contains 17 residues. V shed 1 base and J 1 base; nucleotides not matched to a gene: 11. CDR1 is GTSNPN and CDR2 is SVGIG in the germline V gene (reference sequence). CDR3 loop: CAWSGPGLADISYEQYF. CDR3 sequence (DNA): TGTGCCTGGAGTGGACCGGGACTAGCAGATATTTCCTACGAGCAGTACTTC.

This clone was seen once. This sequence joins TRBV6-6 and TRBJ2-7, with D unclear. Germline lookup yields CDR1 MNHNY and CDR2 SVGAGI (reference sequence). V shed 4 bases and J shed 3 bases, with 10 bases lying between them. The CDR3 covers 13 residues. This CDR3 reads CASSLHIFYEQYF. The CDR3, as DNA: TGTGCCAGCAGTTTACATATTTTCTACGAGCAGTACTTC.

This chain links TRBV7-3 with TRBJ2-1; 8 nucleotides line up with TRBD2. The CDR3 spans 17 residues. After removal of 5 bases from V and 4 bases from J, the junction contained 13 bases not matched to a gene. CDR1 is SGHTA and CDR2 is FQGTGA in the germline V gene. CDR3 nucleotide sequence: TGTGCCAGCAGCCCCCAACCGGGGGGGAGGAGATACAATGAGCAGTTCTTC. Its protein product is CASSPQPGGRRYNEQFF.

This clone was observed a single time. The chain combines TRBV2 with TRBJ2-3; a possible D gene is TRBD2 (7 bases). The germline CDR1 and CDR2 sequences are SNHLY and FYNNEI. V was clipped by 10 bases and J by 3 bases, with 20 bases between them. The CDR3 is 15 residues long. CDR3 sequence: CATSKGGSITDTQYF. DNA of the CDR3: TGTGCCACCTCGAAGGGGGGGTCTATTACAGATACGCAGTATTTT.

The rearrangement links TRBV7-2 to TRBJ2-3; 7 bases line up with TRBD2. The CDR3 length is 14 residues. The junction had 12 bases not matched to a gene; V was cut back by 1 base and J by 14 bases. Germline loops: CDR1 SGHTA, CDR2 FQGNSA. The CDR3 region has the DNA TGTGCCAGCAGCTTAGGACCGGGGGAGGGTAGGTCGTATTTT. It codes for CASSLGPGEGRSYF.

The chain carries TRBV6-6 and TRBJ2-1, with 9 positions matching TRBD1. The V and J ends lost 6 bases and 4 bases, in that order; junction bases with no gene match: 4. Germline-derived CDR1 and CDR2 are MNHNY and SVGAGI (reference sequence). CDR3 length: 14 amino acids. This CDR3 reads CASRPGTGYNEQFF. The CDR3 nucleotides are TGTGCCAGCAGACCCGGGACAGGGTACAATGAGCAGTTCTTC.

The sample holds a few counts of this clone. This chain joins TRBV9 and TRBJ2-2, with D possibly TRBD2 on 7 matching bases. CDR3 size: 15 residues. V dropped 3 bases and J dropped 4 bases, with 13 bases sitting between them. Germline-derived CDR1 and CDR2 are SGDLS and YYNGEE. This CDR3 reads CASSALADSTGELFF. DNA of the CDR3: TGTGCCAGCAGCGCCCTAGCGGACAGCACCGGGGAGCTGTTTTTT.

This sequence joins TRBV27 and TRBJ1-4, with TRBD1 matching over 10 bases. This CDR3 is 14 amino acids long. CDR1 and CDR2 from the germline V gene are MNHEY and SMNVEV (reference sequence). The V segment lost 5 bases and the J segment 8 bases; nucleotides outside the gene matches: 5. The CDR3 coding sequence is TGTGCCAGCAGTGGACAGGGGGTGGGGGAAAAACTGTTTTTT. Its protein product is CASSGQGVGEKLFF.

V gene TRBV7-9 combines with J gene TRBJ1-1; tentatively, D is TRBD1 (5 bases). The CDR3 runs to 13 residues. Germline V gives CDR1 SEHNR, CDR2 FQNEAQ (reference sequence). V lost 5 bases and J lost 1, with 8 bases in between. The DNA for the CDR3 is TGTGCCAGCAGCCGCACAGGGAACACTGAAGCTTTCTTT. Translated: CASSRTGNTEAFF. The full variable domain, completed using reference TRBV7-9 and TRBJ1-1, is DTGVSQNPRHKITKRGQNVTFRCDPISEHNRLYWYRQTLGQGPEFLTYFQNEAQLEKSRLLSDRFSAERPKGSFSTLEIQRTEQGDSAMYLCASSRTGNTEAFFGQGTRLTVV.

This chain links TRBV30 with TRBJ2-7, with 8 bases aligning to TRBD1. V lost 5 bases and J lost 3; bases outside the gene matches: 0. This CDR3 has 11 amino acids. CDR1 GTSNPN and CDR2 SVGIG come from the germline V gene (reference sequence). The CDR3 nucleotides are TGTGCCTGGGACAGGGGCTACGAGCAGTACGTC. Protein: CAWDRGYEQYV.

The CDR3 here is CAIRMTSGEQFF. In DNA form, the CDR3 reads TGTGCCATCAGGATGACTAGCGGAGAGCAGTTCTTC. This sequence joins TRBV10-3 and TRBJ2-1, with TRBD2 identical over 9 bases. The germline V gene encodes CDR1 ENHRY and CDR2 SYGVKD. The CDR3 runs 12 residues. V gave up 6 bases and J gave up 10 bases; unmatched junction bases: 4.

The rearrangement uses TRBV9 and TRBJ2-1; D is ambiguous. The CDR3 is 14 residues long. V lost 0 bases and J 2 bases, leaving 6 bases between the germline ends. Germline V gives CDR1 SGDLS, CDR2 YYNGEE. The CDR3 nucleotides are TGTGCCAGCAGCGTAGGGCAGACCTACAATGAGCAGTTCTTC. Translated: CASSVGQTYNEQFF. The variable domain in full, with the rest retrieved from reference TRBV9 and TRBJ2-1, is DSGVTQTPKHLITATGQRVTLRCSPRSGDLSVYWYQQSLDQGLQFLIQYYNGEERAKGNILERFSAQQFPDLHSELNLSSLELGDSALYFCASSVGQTYNEQFFGPGTRLTVL.

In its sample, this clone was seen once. As DNA, the CDR3 is TGTGCCAGCAGTAGACTAGGAAAAGAGACCCAGTACTTC. Its protein is CASSRLGKETQYF. This sequence joins TRBV27 and TRBJ2-5, with D maybe TRBD2 (6 bases). The CDR3 length is 13 residues. Germline CDR1 is MNHEY and CDR2 is SMNVEV (reference sequence). Trimming took off 5 bases at V and 3 bases at J, with 10 bases between the two ends.

The CDR3 spells CASRTGPSQYF. DNA for the CDR3: TGTGCCAGCAGAACAGGGCCTTCCCAGTACTTC. The chain couples TRBV6-1 to TRBJ2-5; tentative D call: TRBD1 (6 bases). Germline V CDR1 and CDR2: MNHNS, SASEGT. The CDR3 extends over 11 amino acids. V was pared by 6 bases and J by 9 bases, with 11 bases between.

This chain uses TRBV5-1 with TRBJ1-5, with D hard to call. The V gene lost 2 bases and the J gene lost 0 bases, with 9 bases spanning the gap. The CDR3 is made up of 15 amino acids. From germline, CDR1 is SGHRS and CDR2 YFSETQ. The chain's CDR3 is CASSLEGNSNQPQHF. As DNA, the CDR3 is TGCGCCAGCAGCTTAGAGGGAAATAGCAATCAGCCCCAGCATTTT.

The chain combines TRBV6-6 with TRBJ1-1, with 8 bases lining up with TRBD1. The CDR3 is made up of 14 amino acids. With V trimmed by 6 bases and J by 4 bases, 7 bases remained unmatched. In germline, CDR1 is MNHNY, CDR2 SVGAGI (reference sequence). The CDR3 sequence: CASRSGQGPTEAFF. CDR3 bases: TGTGCCAGCAGGTCAGGACAGGGCCCCACTGAAGCTTTCTTT.

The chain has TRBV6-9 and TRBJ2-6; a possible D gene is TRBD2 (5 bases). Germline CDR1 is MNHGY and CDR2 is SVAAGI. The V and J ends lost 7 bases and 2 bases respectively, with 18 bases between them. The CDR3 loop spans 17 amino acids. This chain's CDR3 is CASKLGSARTGANVLTF. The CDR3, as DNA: TGTGCCAGCAAACTAGGTTCGGCAAGGACTGGGGCCAACGTCCTGACTTTC.